This TCR beta chain was captured by sequencing in a study of cytomegalovirus exposure and HLA in healthy donors. At the level of the study: Inside one of the first data releases sat roughly 80 million unique TCRs taken from HLA-typed donors.

Study conclusions and caveats: Analyzed later, most CMV-associated TCR beta chains appeared HLA-restricted. Most sequenced TCRs were rare (though some public TCRs occurred in many donors).

Primers included in the PCR were 60 Vbeta and 13 Jbeta primers. Authors' analysis steps: The count from a later analysis was some 81 million unique TCR beta chains, roughly 11 million of them shared. Clones were read by immunoSEQ multiplex PCR, and TCRdb kept only the in-frame ones, dropping some. V, J and clone size are those of that table, while D and trimming were read from the DNA. The table includes roughly 66,000 clones, roughly 79% detected once. Trimming removed 0 bases from V and 3 bases from J; junction bases left unmatched: 9. The CDR3 is 17 residues long. Germline CDR1 reads LNHNV; CDR2 reads YYDKDF (reference sequence). Concerning this clone: Its antigen is not known.

The source material was PBMCs. The chain employs TRBV15 and TRBJ1-1, with 8 bases fitting TRBD1. This receptor was obtained from a man aged 50-60 years in good health and CMV-seronegative. CDR3 nucleotides: TGTGCCACCAGCAGAGATAGTCTCCAGGGGGCGGACACTGAAGCTTTCTTT. It encodes CATSRDSLQGADTEAFF.